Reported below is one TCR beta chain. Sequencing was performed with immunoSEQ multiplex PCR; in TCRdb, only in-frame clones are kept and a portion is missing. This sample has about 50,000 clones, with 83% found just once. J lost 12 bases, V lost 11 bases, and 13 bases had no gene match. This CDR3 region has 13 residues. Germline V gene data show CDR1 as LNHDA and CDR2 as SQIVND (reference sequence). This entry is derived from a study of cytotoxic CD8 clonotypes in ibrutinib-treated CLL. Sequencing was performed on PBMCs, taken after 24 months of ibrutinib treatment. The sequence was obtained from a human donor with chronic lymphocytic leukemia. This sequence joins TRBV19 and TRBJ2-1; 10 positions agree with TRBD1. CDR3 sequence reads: CAVGQGGKFAQFF. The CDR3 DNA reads TGTGCCGTCGGACAGGGGGGGAAATTCGCGCAGTTCTTC.